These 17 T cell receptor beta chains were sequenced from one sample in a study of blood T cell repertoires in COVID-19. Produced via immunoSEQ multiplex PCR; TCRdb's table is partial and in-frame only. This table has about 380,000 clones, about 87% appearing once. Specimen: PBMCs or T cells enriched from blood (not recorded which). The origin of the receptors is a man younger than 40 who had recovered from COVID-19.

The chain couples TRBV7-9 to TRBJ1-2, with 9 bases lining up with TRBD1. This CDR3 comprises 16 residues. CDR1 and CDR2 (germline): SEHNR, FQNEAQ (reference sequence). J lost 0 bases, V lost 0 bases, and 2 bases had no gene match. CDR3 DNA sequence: TGTGCCAGCAGCTTAGCCACAGGGGGCTCTAACTATGGCTACACCTTC. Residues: CASSLATGGSNYGYTF.

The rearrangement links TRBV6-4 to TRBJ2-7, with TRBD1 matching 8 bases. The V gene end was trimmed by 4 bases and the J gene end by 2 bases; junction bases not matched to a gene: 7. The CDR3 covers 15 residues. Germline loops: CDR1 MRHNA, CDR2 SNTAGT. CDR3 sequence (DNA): TGTGCCAGCAGTGTAGAAGCAGGGGGCCCCTACGAGCAGTACTTC. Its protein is CASSVEAGGPYEQYF.

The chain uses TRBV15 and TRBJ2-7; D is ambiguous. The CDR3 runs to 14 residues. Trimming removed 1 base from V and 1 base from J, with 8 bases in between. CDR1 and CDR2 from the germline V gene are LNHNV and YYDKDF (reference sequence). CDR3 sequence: CATSRGITSYEQYF. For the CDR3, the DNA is TGTGCCACCAGCAGAGGAATTACTTCCTACGAGCAGTACTTC. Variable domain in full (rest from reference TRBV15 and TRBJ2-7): DAMVIQNPRYQVTQFGKPVTLSCSQTLNHNVMYWYQQKSSQAPKLLFHYYDKDFNNEADTPDNFQSRRPNTSFCFLDIRSPGLGDTAMYLCATSRGITSYEQYFGPGTRLTVT.

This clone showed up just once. CDR3 in DNA: TGTGCCAGCAGCTACCGGACAGAATATAATTCACCCCTCCACTTT. Protein: CASSYRTEYNSPLHF. The chain couples TRBV9 to TRBJ1-6; a possible D gene is TRBD1 (6 bases). Germline V gene lookup returns CDR1 SGDLS and CDR2 YYNGEE. V was pared by 4 bases and J by 4 bases, with 12 bases between. This CDR3 contains 15 residues.

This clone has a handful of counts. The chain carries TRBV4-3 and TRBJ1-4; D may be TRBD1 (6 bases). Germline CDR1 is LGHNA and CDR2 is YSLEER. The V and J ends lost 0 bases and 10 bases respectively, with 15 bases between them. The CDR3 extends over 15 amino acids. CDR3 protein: CASSQEFTGSRKLFF. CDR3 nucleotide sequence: TGCGCCAGCAGCCAAGAGTTCACAGGGAGTCGAAAACTGTTTTTT.

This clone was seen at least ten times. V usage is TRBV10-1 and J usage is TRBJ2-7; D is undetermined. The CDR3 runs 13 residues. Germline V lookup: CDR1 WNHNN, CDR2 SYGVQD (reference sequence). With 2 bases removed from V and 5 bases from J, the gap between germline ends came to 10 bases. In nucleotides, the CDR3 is TGCGCCAGCAGTGAGAATATACGGGACGAGCAGTACTTC. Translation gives CASSENIRDEQYF.

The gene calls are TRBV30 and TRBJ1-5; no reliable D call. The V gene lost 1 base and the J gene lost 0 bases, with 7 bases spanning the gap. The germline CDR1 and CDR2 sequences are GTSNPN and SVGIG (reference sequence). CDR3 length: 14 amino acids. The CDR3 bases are TGTGCCTGGAGTGACATCGATAGCAATCAGCCCCAGCATTTT. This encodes CAWSDIDSNQPQHF.

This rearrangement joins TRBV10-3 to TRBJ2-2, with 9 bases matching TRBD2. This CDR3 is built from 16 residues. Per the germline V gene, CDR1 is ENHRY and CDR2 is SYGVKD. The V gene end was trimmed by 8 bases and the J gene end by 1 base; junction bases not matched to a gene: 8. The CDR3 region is CAISASSGVNTGELFF. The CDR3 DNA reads TGTGCCATCTCTGCTTCTAGCGGGGTGAACACCGGGGAGCTGTTTTTT.

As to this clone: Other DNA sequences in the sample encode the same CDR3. CDR3 sequence reads: CASSRGQGNTEAFF. The CDR3 bases are TGTGCCAGCTCACGGGGACAGGGGAACACTGAAGCTTTCTTT. The chain combines TRBV18 with TRBJ1-1, with 9 positions matching TRBD1. The CDR3 runs 14 residues. Per germline, CDR1 KGHSH and CDR2 LQKENI. V shed 4 bases, J shed 1 base, and the junction held 1 base outside the gene matches.

CDR3 bases: TGTGCCAGTAGTATAGGGGGGACAGGGGCTGGCTACACCTTC. This translates into CASSIGGTGAGYTF. The chain links TRBV19 to TRBJ1-2, with 10 nucleotides matching TRBD1. Germline lookup yields CDR1 LNHDA and CDR2 SQIVND (reference sequence). CDR3 length equals 14 residues. V shed 1 base, J shed 7 bases, and the junction held 3 bases outside the gene matches. The variable domain in full, completed from reference TRBV19 and TRBJ1-2, reads DGGITQSPKYLFRKEGQNVTLSCEQNLNHDAMYWYRQDPGQGLRLIYYSQIVNDFQKGDIAEGYSVSREKKESFPLTVTSAQKNPTAFYLCASSIGGTGAGYTFGSGTRLTVV.

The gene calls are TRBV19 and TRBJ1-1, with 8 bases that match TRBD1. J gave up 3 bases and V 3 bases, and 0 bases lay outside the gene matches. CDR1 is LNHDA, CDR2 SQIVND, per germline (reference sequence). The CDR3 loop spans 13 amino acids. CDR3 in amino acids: CASSMTGDTEAFF. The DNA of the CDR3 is TGTGCCAGTAGTATGACAGGGGACACTGAAGCTTTCTTT.

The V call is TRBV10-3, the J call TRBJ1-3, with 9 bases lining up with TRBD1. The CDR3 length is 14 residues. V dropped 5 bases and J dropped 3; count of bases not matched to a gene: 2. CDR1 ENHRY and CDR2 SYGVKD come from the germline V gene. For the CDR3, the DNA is TGTGCCATCAGTACAGGGGGCGTTGGAAACACCATATATTTT. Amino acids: CAISTGGVGNTIYF.

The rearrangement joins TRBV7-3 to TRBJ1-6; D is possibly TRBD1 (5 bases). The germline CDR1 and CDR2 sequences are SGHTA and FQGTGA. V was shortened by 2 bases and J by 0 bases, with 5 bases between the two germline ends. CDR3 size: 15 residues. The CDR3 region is CASSLQGSYNSPLHF. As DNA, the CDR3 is TGTGCCAGCAGCTTACAGGGCTCCTATAATTCACCCCTCCACTTT.

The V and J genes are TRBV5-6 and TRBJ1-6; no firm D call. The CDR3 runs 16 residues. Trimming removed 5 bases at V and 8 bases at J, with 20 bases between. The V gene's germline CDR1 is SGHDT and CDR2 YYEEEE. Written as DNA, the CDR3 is TGTGCCAGCAGTCCCTGGTCCCCTAACTCTGATTCACCCCTCCACTTT. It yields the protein CASSPWSPNSDSPLHF.

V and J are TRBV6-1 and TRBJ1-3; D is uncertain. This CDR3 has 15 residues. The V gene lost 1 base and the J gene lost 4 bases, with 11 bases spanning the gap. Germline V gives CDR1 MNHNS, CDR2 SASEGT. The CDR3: CASSEGLTSGNTIYF. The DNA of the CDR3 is TGTGCCAGCAGTGAAGGCTTAACATCCGGAAACACCATATATTTT.

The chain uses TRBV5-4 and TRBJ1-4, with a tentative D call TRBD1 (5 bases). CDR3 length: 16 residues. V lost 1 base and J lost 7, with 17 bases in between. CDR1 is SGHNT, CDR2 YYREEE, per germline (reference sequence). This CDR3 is CASSLRTGTFGEKLFF. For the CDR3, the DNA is TGTGCCAGCAGCTTGAGAACAGGCACGTTCGGTGAAAAACTGTTTTTT.

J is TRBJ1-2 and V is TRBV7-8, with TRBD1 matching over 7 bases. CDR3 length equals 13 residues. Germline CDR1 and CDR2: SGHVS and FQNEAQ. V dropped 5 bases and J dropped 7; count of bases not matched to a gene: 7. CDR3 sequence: CASSSDRVGGYTF. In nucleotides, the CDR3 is TGTGCCAGCAGCAGTGACAGGGTGGGTGGCTACACCTTC.